This TCR beta chain comes out of a study of cytomegalovirus exposure and HLA in healthy donors. The overall study: Of the donors genotyped, approximately 410 in all, about 82% fell in the Caucasian-associated ancestry cluster. General study results and limits: As immune exposure information, only CMV serostatus was available. Judged likely to be a sequencing artifact was a cluster of highly shared sequence variants. According to a later analysis, most TCR beta chains associated with CMV appeared HLA-restricted.

About this clone itself: The antigen is undetermined.

Primers included in the PCR were 60 Vbeta and 13 Jbeta primers. The method was immunoSEQ multiplex PCR; TCRdb's version includes in-frame clones alone and lacks a portion of them. The sample carries roughly 80,000 clones, roughly 69% recorded once. CDR3 length: 13 residues. Trimming removed 3 bases at V and 15 bases at J, with 18 bases between. The germline gives CDR1 MGHRA, CDR2 YSYEKL. The origin of this receptor is a woman aged 45-65 years in good health and CMV-seropositive. Sequencing input: PBMCs. The rearrangement links TRBV4-1 to TRBJ2-1; a weak D match, TRBD2 (7 bases). The CDR3 DNA is TGCGCCAGCAGCCAGGGTCCCGGGGGGCAGATGTTCTTC. Encoded protein: CASSQGPGGQMFF.